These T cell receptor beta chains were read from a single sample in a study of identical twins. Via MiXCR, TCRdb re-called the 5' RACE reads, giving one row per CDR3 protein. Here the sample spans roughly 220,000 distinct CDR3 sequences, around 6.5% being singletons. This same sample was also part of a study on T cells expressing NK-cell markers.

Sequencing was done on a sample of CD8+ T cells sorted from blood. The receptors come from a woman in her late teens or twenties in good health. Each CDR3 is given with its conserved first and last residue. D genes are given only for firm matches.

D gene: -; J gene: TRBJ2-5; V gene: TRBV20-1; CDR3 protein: CSVRRRGQSETQYF
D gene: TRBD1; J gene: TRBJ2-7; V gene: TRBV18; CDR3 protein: CASSYRTGFYEQYF
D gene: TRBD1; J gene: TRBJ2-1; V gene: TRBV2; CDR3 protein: CASIGEDRGNNEQFF
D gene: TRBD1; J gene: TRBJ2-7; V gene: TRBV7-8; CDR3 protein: CASSLAMDRDHEQHF
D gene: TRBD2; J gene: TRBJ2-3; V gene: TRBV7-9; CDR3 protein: CASSSRTSGSGDTQYF
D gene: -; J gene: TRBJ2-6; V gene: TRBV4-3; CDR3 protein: CASSQDHGILTF
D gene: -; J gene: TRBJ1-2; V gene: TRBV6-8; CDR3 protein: CASHSGGARGYTF
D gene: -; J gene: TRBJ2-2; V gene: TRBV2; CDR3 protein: CASSLYANTGELFF
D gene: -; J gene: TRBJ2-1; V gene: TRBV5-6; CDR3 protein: CASSLVWGSNEQFF
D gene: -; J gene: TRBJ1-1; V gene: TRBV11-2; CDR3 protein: CASSFGTDTEAFF
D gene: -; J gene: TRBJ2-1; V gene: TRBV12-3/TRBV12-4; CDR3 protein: CASSPGLSYNEQFF
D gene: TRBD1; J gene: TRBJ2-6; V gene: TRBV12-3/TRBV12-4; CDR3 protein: CASRRTGGRFGANVLTF
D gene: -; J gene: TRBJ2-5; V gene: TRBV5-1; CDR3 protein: CASSLVAGNPGETQYF
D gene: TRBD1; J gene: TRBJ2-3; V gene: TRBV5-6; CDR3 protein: CASSWGQGRDTQYF
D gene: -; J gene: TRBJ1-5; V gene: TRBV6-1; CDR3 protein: CASSGLVGQPQHF
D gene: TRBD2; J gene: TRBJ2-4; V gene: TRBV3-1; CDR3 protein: CASSPPGGNIAKNIQYF